What follows describes a single T cell receptor (beta chain). How the authors handled the data: Using reference gene primer amplification, nucleated cell counts were estimated. Assay: immunoSEQ multiplex PCR; the TCRdb copy retains only in-frame clones and omits some. V and J calls and clone size come straight from that table; D and trimming were deduced from the DNA. The sample shows tens of thousands of clones, 85% to 90% of them seen only once. The data were taken from a study of blood T cell repertoires in COVID-19. Across the whole study: Samples came from the United States, Italy and Spain, spanning acute and convalescent COVID-19. The analysed material was cDNA or gDNA that came from T cells, B-cell-depleted T cells, or PBMCs.

The CDR3 is 17 amino acids. Germline CDR1 and CDR2: MDHEN and SYDVKM. V lost 7 bases, J lost 4 bases, and 14 bases stayed unmatched. This chain links TRBV28 with TRBJ1-5; 9 bases align to TRBD1. The TCR was taken from a man over 45 with active or convalescent COVID-19. What was sequenced was peripheral blood. This chain's CDR3 is CASTRSSGTGINQPQHF. The DNA of the CDR3 is TGTGCCAGCACTCGATCTTCCGGGACAGGGATAAATCAGCCCCAGCATTTT.